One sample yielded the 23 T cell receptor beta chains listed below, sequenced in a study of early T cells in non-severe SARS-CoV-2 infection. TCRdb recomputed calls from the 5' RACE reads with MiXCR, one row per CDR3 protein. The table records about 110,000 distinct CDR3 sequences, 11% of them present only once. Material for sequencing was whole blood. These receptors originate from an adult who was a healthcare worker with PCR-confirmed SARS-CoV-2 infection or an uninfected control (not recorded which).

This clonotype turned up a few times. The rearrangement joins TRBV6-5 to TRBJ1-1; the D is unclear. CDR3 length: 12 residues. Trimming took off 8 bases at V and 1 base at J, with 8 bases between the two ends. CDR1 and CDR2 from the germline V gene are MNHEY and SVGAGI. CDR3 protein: CASFSGNTEAFF. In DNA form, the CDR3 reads TGTGCCAGCTTTTCGGGGAACACTGAAGCTTTCTTT.

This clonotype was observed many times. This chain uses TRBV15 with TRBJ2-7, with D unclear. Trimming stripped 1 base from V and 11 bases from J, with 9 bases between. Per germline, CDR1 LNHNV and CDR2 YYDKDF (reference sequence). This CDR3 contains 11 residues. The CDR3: CATSRAGTEYF. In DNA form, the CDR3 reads TGTGCCACCAGCAGAGCTGGCACAGAGTACTTC.

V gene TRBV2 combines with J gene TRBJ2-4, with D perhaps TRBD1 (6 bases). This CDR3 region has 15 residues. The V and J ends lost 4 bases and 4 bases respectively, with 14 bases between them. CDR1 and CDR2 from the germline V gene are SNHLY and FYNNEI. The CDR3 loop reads CASSATGTLKNIQYF. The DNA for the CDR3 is TGTGCCAGCAGTGCAACAGGGACCCTGAAAAACATTCAGTACTTC.

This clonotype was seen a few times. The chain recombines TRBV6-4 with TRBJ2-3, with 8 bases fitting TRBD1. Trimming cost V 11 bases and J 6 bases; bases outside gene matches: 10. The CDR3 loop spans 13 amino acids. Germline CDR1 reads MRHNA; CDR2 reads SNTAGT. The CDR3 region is CARRDRRRDTQYF. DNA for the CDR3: TGTGCCCGAAGGGACAGGCGAAGGGATACGCAGTATTTT.

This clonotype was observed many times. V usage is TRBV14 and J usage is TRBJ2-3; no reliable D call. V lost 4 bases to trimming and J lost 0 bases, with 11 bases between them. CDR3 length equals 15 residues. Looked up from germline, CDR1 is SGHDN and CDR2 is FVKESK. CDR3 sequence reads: CASSLDRISTDTQYF. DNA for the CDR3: TGTGCCAGCAGCCTAGATCGGATAAGCACAGATACGCAGTATTTT.

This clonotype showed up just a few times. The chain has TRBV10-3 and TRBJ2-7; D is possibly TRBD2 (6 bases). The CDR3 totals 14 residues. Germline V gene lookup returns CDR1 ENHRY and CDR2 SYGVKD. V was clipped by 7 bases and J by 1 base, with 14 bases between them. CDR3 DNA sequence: TGTGCCATCAAACCGGGACTCCCGTCCTACGAGCAGTACTTC. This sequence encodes CAIKPGLPSYEQYF.

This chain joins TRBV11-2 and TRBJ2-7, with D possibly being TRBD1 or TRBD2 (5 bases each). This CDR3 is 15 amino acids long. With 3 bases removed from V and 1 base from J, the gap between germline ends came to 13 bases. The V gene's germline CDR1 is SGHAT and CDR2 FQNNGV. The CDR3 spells CASSLAPGRSYEQYF. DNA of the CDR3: TGTGCCAGCAGCTTGGCCCCGGGGCGGTCCTACGAGCAGTACTTC.

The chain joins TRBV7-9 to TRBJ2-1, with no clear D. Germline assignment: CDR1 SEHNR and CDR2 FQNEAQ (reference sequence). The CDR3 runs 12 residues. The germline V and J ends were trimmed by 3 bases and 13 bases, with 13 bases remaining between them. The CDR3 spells CASSLGPNQQFF. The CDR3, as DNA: TGTGCCAGCAGCTTGGGCCCGAACCAACAGTTCTTC.

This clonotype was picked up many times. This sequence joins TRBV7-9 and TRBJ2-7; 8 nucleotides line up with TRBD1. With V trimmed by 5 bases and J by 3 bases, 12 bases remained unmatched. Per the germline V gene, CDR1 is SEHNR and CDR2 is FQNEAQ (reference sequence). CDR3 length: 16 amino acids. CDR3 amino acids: CASSGTGGGTLYEQYF. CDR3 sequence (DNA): TGTGCCAGCAGCGGAACAGGGGGTGGCACTCTCTACGAGCAGTACTTC.

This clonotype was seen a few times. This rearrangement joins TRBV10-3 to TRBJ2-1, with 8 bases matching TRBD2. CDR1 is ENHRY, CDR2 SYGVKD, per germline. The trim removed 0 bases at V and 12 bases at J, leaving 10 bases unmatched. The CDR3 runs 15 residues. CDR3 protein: CAISESPGLVRGQFF. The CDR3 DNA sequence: TGTGCCATCAGTGAGTCGCCGGGACTAGTGCGTGGGCAGTTCTTC.

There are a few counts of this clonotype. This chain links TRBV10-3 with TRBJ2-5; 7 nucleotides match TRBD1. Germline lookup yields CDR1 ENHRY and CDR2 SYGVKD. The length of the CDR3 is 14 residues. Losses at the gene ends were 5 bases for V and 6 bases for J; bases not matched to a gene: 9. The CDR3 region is CAISPGQAEKTQYF. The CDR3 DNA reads TGTGCCATCAGTCCCGGACAGGCGGAGAAGACCCAGTACTTC.

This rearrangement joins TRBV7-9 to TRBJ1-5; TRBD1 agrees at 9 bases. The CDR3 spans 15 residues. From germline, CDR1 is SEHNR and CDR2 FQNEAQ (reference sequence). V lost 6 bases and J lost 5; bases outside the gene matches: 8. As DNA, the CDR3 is TGTGCCAGCAGTTCAAGCCGGGACAGGGATCAGCCCCAGCATTTT. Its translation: CASSSSRDRDQPQHF.

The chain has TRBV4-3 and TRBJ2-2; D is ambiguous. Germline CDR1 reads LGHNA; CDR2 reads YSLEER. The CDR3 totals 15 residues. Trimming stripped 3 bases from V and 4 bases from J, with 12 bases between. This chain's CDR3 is CASSHDWVGTGELFF. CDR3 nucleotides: TGCGCCAGCAGCCATGACTGGGTCGGCACCGGGGAGCTGTTTTTT.

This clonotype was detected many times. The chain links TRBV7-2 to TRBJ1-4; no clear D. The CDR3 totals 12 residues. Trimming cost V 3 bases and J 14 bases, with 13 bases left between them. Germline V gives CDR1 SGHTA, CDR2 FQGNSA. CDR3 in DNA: TGTGCCAGCAGCTTTTTTGGGGAAGATCTGTTTTTT. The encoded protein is CASSFFGEDLFF.

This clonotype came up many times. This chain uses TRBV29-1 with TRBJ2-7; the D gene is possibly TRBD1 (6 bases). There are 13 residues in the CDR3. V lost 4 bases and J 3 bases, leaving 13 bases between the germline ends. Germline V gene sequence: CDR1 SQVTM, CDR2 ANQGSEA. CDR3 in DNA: TGCAGCGTTGCTCGGACAGAAAGCTACGAGCAGTACTTC. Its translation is CSVARTESYEQYF.

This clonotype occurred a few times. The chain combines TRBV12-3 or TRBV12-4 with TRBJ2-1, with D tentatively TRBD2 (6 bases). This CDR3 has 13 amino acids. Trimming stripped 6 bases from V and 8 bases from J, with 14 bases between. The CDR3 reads CASSPAGIDEQFF. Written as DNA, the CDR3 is TGTGCCAGCAGCCCGGCGGGAATCGATGAGCAGTTCTTC.

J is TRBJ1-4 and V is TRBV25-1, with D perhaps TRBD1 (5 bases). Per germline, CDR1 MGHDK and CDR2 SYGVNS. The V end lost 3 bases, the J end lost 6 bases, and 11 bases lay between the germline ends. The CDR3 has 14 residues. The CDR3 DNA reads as TGTGCCAGCAGTGACTACGGGGGGTATGAAAAACTGTTTTTT. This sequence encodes CASSDYGGYEKLFF.

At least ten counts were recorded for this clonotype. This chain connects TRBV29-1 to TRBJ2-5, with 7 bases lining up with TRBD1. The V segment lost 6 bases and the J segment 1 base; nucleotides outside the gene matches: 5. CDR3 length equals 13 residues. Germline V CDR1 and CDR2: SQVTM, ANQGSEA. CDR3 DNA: TGCAGCGTGAACAGGGGCCTCCAAGAGACCCAGTACTTC. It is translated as CSVNRGLQETQYF.

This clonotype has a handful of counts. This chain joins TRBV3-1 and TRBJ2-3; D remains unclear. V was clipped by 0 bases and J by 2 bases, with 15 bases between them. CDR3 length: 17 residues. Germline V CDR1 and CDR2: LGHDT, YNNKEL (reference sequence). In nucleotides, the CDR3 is TGTGCCAGCAGCCAAGATCACGTGGCGGTGAACACAGATACGCAGTATTTT. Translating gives CASSQDHVAVNTDTQYF.

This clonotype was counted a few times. Here the CDR3 reads CASSLWTGRDHTQYF. CDR3 coding DNA: TGTGCCAGCAGCTTATGGACAGGTCGGGACCATACGCAGTATTTT. This chain connects TRBV11-2 to TRBJ2-3; TRBD1 agrees at 7 bases. V lost 2 bases and J lost 7; bases outside the gene matches: 9. From germline, CDR1 is SGHAT and CDR2 FQNNGV. The CDR3 runs 15 residues.

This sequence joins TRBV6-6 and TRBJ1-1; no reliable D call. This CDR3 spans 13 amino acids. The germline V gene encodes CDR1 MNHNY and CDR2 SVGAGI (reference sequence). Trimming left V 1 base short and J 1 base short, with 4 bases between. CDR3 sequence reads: CASSYLENTEAFF. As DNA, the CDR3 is TGTGCCAGCAGTTACTTAGAGAACACTGAAGCTTTCTTT.

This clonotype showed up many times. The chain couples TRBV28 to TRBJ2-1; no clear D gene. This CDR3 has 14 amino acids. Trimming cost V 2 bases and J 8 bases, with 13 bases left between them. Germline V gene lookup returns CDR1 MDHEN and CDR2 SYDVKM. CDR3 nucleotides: TGTGCCAGCAGTTTAGTCAGGTTAATCGATGAGCAGTTCTTC. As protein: CASSLVRLIDEQFF.

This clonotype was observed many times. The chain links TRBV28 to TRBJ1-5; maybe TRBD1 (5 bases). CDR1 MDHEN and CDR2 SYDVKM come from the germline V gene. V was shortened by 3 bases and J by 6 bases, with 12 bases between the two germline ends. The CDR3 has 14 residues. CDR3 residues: CASSFSGIRQPQHF. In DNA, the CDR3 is TGTGCCAGCAGTTTTTCAGGGATTCGTCAGCCCCAGCATTTT. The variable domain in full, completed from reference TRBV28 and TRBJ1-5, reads DVKVTQSSRYLVKRTGEKVFLECVQDMDHENMFWYRQDPGLGLRLIYFSYDVKMKEKGDIPEGYSVSREKKERFSLILESASTNQTSMYLCASSFSGIRQPQHFGDGTRLSIL.